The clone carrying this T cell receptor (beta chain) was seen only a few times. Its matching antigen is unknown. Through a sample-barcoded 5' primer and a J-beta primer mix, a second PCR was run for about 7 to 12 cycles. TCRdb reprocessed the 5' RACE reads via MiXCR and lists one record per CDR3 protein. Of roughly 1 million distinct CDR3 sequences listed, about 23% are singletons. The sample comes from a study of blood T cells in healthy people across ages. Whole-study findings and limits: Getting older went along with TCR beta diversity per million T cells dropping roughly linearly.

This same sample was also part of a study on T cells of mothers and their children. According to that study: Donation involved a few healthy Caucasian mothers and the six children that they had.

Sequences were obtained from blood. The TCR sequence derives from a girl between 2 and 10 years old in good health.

CDR3 protein: CASSLAWTGGKNSPLHF. CDR3 in DNA: TGTGCCAGCAGCTTAGCTTGGACAGGGGGCAAGAATTCACCCCTCCACTTT. The chain couples TRBV7-9 to TRBJ1-6, with 11 nucleotides matching TRBD1. CDR3 length: 17 residues. Unmatched junction bases numbered 5, after V lost 0 bases and J lost 7 bases. Germline V gene lookup returns CDR1 SEHNR and CDR2 FQNEAQ (reference sequence).